The sample holds one count of the clone carrying this TCR beta chain. This entry belongs to a study of T cell clones after liver transplantation. Study summary: Apart from three HCV-positive recipients, transplants were for non-autoimmune, non-viral reasons.

Profiled with immunoSEQ multiplex PCR; TCRdb holds only in-frame clones, not every one. The sample yields tens of thousands of clones, 85% to 90% seen once. Germline V gives CDR1 LNHDA, CDR2 SQIVND (reference sequence). There are 15 residues in the CDR3. V gave up 3 bases and J gave up 4 bases, with 15 bases separating them. Sample: CD8+ T cells from blood, taken 12 months after liver transplant. The clonotype comes from a human patient who received a liver transplant. These T cells may partly come from the graft donor. The chain has TRBV19 and TRBJ1-1; tentative D call: TRBD1 (5 bases). The CDR3 reads CASSIGPKGSTEAFF. The CDR3 bases are TGTGCCAGTAGTATTGGTCCGAAGGGGAGCACTGAAGCTTTCTTT.